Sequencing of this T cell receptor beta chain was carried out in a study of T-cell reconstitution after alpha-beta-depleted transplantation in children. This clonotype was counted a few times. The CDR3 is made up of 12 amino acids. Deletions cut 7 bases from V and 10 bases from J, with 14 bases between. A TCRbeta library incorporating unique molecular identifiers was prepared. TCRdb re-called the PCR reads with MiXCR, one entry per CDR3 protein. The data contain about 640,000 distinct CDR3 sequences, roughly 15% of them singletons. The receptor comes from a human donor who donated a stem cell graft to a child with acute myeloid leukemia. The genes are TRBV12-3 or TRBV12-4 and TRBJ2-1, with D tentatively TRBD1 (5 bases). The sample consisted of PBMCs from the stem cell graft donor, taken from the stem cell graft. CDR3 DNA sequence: TGTGCCAGCACCGTGACAGTAAACGAGCAGTTCTTC. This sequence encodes CASTVTVNEQFF.